This T cell receptor (beta chain) was sequenced for a study of PD-L1 blockade in urothelial cancer. Turning to the study itself: As for prior chemotherapy regimens, patients had received 0 to 3. The study recovered a median of about 150,000 T cells per blood sample. Overall study results and limits: In blood sampled pretreatment, TCR clonality below the median predicted better survival.

Synthetic TCR analog templates were added to each PCR reaction. TCRdb keeps only in-frame clones here, not all; method: immunoSEQ multiplex PCR. The top ten hold around 0.94% of the sample, which has about 88,000 clones, around 92% seen once. Trimming removed 2 bases from V and 2 bases from J; junction bases left unmatched: 3. CDR3 size: 14 residues. The germline CDR1 and CDR2 sequences are SGHRS and YFSETQ. A single count supports this clone. Antigen specificity is unknown. The time point is: pretreatment peripheral blood. The source is a woman at least 80 years old with urothelial cancer. Sample: PBMCs, taken around atezolizumab (anti-PD-L1) treatment. The chain links TRBV5-1 to TRBJ1-2, with TRBD1 matching over 7 bases. The CDR3 region is CASSLTQGNYGYTF. The DNA for the CDR3 is TGCGCCAGCAGCTTAACACAGGGGAACTATGGCTACACCTTC.